The T cell receptor beta chain under discussion was sequenced for a study of blood T cell repertoires in COVID-19. Study-level information: The origin of the acute and convalescent COVID-19 samples was the United States, Italy and Spain. PBMCs, B-cell-depleted T cells, or T cells were the source of the cDNA or gDNA that made up the material.

Authors' data handling: By means of reference gene primer amplification, nucleated cell counts were estimated. Measured with immunoSEQ multiplex PCR; TCRdb has only the in-frame clones, and not every one. V and J calls and clone size follow that table, whereas D and trimming were derived from the DNA. Here the sample spans about 300,000 clones, 84% being singletons. Patients in Seattle were enrolled during active infection, then followed longitudinally. V lost 4 bases to trimming and J lost 6 bases, with 9 bases between them. The CDR3 sequence is 12 residues long. Germline loops: CDR1 SGDLS, CDR2 YYNGEE.

The receptor comes from a human donor with COVID-19, enrolled during active disease. The donor label of this sample is uncertain. The source material was peripheral blood. The chain has TRBV9 and TRBJ2-3, with D hard to call. The CDR3, as DNA: TGTGCCAGCAGCTTGAGCTCGGATACGCAGTATTTT. Residues: CASSLSSDTQYF.